This TCR beta chain was captured by sequencing in a study of blood T cell repertoires in COVID-19. Here immunoSEQ multiplex PCR was the method, and the copy in TCRdb shows in-frame clones only, minus some. The repertoire holds hundreds of thousands of clones, with over 80% as singletons. The CDR3 spans 15 residues. V lost 4 bases and J lost 10; bases outside the gene matches: 9. Looked up from germline, CDR1 is KGHSH and CDR2 is LQKENI. The table lists this clone with many counts. The chain has TRBV18 and TRBJ1-6; TRBD1 matches at 8 bases. The TCR originated in a woman between 45 and 60 years old with COVID-19, enrolled during active disease. The sample comprised peripheral blood. The CDR3 bases are TGTGCCAGCTCACTCACCGGGACAGGACGATCACCCCTCCACTTT. Protein product: CASSLTGTGRSPLHF.